The clone carrying this T cell receptor beta chain turned up a few times. Antigen: not known. The germline gives CDR1 MNHEY, CDR2 SVGAGI. Germline trimming cut 2 bases from V and 2 bases from J; bases unmatched to any gene: 6. The CDR3 has 16 amino acids. This specimen belongs to a study of T-cell reconstitution after alpha-beta-depleted transplantation in children. Molecular barcoding with unique molecular identifiers was used for the TCRbeta library. A single record per CDR3 protein comes from TCRdb applying MiXCR to the PCR reads. This table has 250,000 to 350,000 distinct CDR3 sequences, around 20% appearing once. Study-level findings and limits: After transplant, high TCRbeta diversity at day 60 in some patients arose from surviving recipient T cells and thymic progenitors. At the one-year point after transplant, T-cell counts and TCRbeta diversity were found to come mostly from T cells that had been newly produced. About two months after transplant, alpha-beta T cells reportedly came from several hundred expanded graft clones.

The receptor was derived from a male patient between 10 and 17 years old who had a stem cell transplant for acute lymphoblastic leukemia, so the T cells may come from the graft donor. This specimen consisted of PBMCs, mostly from graft donor cells, obtained 180 days after TCRalphabeta/CD19-depleted stem cell transplant. The V gene is TRBV6-5, the J gene TRBJ2-1; 7 bases map to TRBD1. CDR3 in amino acids: CASSYVTGSTYNEQFF. The CDR3 coding sequence is TGTGCCAGCAGTTACGTGACAGGGAGCACCTACAATGAGCAGTTCTTC.